The 30 T cell receptor beta chains in this list originate from one sample, sequenced in a study of control samples from healthy donors and cancer patients. Repertoires were generated with immunoSEQ multiplex PCR, while TCRdb's copy carries only in-frame clones and drops some. The table shows about 34,000 clones, with about 85% occurring only once. The sequenced sample consisted of PBMCs. These receptors were collected from a middle-aged woman with lung cancer.

Only one count was recorded for this clone. This chain joins TRBV9 and TRBJ2-1, with D possibly called TRBD1 or TRBD2 (5 bases each). Germline values: CDR1 SGDLS, CDR2 YYNGEE. The CDR3 runs to 17 residues. V lost 4 bases to trimming and J lost 2 bases, with 19 bases between them. The CDR3 loop reads CASSTPGDRRTYNEQFF. The DNA for the CDR3 is TGTGCCAGCAGCACCCCCGGGGACCGGAGGACCTACAATGAGCAGTTCTTC.

The gene calls are TRBV2 and TRBJ1-5; TRBD1 matches at 7 bases. The CDR3 contains 14 residues. The V segment lost 9 bases and the J segment 4 bases; nucleotides outside the gene matches: 9. The germline V gene encodes CDR1 SNHLY and CDR2 FYNNEI. The CDR3 sequence is CASTGRGLNQPQHF. In DNA, the CDR3 is TGTGCCAGTACGGGGAGGGGGCTTAATCAGCCCCAGCATTTT.

The J gene is TRBJ1-1, the V gene TRBV9; no firm D call. With 0 bases removed from V and 2 bases from J, the gap between germline ends came to 8 bases. The CDR3 has 14 residues. Looked up from germline, CDR1 is SGDLS and CDR2 is YYNGEE. DNA for the CDR3: TGTGCCAGCAGCGTAGATAAAGCTAACACTGAAGCTTTCTTT. Translation: CASSVDKANTEAFF.

The chain uses TRBV5-4 and TRBJ2-2; no definite D call. This CDR3 region has 13 residues. The V and J ends lost 4 bases and 0 bases respectively, with 4 bases between them. Germline-derived CDR1 and CDR2 are SGHNT and YYREEE (reference sequence). CDR3 DNA sequence: TGTGCCAGCAGCATAACGAACACCGGGGAGCTGTTTTTT. This encodes CASSITNTGELFF.

The chain's CDR3 is CASSVGASTDTQYF. CDR3 coding DNA: TGTGCCAGCAGCGTAGGAGCTAGCACAGATACGCAGTATTTT. The chain links TRBV9 to TRBJ2-3; D ambiguous. The CDR3 is 14 amino acids. The germline gives CDR1 SGDLS, CDR2 YYNGEE. V lost 0 bases and J 0 bases, leaving 5 bases between the germline ends.

The chain uses TRBV5-1 and TRBJ1-1; D not resolved. The CDR3 is 15 residues long. V was clipped by 0 bases and J by 0 bases, with 9 bases between them. Germline lookup yields CDR1 SGHRS and CDR2 YFSETQ. CDR3 in DNA: TGCGCCAGCAGCTTGGGTCCAGAAATGAACACTGAAGCTTTCTTT. It encodes CASSLGPEMNTEAFF.

This clone has just a few counts. This rearrangement joins TRBV6-2 or TRBV6-3 to TRBJ2-3; 14 bases are shared with TRBD2. This CDR3 region has 15 residues. With V trimmed by 5 bases and J by 4 bases, 2 bases remained unmatched. The germline gives CDR1 MNHEY, CDR2 SVGEGT. The CDR3 here is CASSETSGGADTQYF. CDR3 in DNA: TGTGCCAGCAGTGAGACTAGCGGGGGGGCAGATACGCAGTATTTT.

The genes are TRBV3-1 (or the pseudogene TRBV3-2) and TRBJ2-1; D is perhaps TRBD2 (5 bases). The germline V gene has CDR1 LGHDT and CDR2 YNNKEL (reference sequence). The CDR3 has 14 residues. V was pared by 0 bases and J by 5 bases, with 8 bases between. The CDR3 sequence: CASSQDTRDNEQFF. The DNA of the CDR3 is TGTGCCAGCAGCCAAGATACTAGGGACAATGAGCAGTTCTTC.

The chain recombines TRBV6-2 or TRBV6-3 with TRBJ2-3, with TRBD2 identical over 13 bases. The CDR3 runs to 18 residues. CDR1 and CDR2 (germline): MNHEY, SVGEGT. J was trimmed by 0 bases and V by 5 bases; bases with no gene match: 8. CDR3 DNA sequence: TGTGCCAGCAGTGGGGGACTAGCGGGGCTAACTAGCACAGATACGCAGTATTTT. It yields the protein CASSGGLAGLTSTDTQYF.

The gene calls are TRBV4-2 and TRBJ2-3; D not resolved. The CDR3 sequence is 15 residues long. Trimming left V 0 bases short and J 1 base short, with 8 bases between. Per the germline V gene, CDR1 is LGHNA and CDR2 is YNFKEQ. CDR3 bases: TGTGCCAGCAGCCAAGAGATTCAAGGCACAGATACGCAGTATTTT. This codes for CASSQEIQGTDTQYF.

The table lists this clone with a few counts. The chain is built from TRBV7-8 and TRBJ2-6; 7 bases are shared with TRBD2. The CDR3 has 19 amino acids. CDR1 and CDR2 from the germline V gene are SGHVS and FQNEAQ. J lost 2 bases, V lost 2 bases, and 12 bases had no gene match. CDR3 residues: CASSLKAGREGTGANVLTF. DNA for the CDR3: TGTGCCAGCAGCTTAAAAGCGGGCAGGGAGGGTACTGGGGCCAACGTCCTGACTTTC. Full variable domain (rest looked up from reference TRBV7-8 and TRBJ2-6): GAGVSQSPRYKVAKRGQDVALRCDPISGHVSLFWYQQALGQGPEFLTYFQNEAQLDKSGLPSDRFFAERPEGSVSTLKIQRTQQEDSAVYLCASSLKAGREGTGANVLTFGAGSRLTVL.

The rearrangement joins TRBV6-4 to TRBJ2-1; 11 bases map to TRBD1. The length of the CDR3 is 14 residues. CDR1 is MRHNA, CDR2 SNTAGT, per germline. With V trimmed by 4 bases and J by 8 bases, 4 bases remained unmatched. For the CDR3, the DNA is TGTGCCAGCAGTGCCGGGACAGGGGGACATGAGCAGTTCTTC. This gives the protein CASSAGTGGHEQFF.

This clone has just a few counts. The chain's CDR3 is CASSVGGSSYEQYF. Here the CDR3 DNA reads TGTGCCAGCAGCGTAGGGGGGAGCTCCTACGAGCAGTACTTC. J is TRBJ2-7 and V is TRBV9; D possibly uses TRBD1 or TRBD2 (5 bases each). This CDR3 has 14 amino acids. The germline V and J ends were trimmed by 0 bases and 0 bases, with 7 bases remaining between them. Germline CDR1 and CDR2: SGDLS and YYNGEE. Looking up the rest from reference TRBV9 and TRBJ2-7 gives the full variable domain: DSGVTQTPKHLITATGQRVTLRCSPRSGDLSVYWYQQSLDQGLQFLIQYYNGEERAKGNILERFSAQQFPDLHSELNLSSLELGDSALYFCASSVGGSSYEQYFGPGTRLTVT.

Regarding this clone: This sample includes further DNA sequences coding for the same CDR3. The genes are TRBV19 and TRBJ1-2; tentatively, D is TRBD1 (5 bases). The CDR3 length is 11 residues. V lost 6 bases and J 8 bases, leaving 10 bases between the germline ends. The germline V gene has CDR1 LNHDA and CDR2 SQIVND (reference sequence). CDR3 residues: CASSPGRGYTF. In nucleotides, the CDR3 is TGTGCCAGTAGCCCAGGGAGAGGCTACACCTTC.

The J gene is TRBJ1-4, the V gene TRBV19; no reliable D call. From germline, CDR1 is LNHDA and CDR2 SQIVND (reference sequence). V lost 2 bases to trimming and J lost 10 bases, with 8 bases between them. The CDR3 has 12 residues. The CDR3 here is CASSINEGKLFF. CDR3 in DNA: TGTGCCAGTAGTATAAATGAGGGAAAACTGTTTTTT. The entire variable domain, with the rest obtained from reference TRBV19 and TRBJ1-4, is as follows: DGGITQSPKYLFRKEGQNVTLSCEQNLNHDAMYWYRQDPGQGLRLIYYSQIVNDFQKGDIAEGYSVSREKKESFPLTVTSAQKNPTAFYLCASSINEGKLFFGSGTQLSVL.

This clone was observed a handful of times. V gene TRBV2 combines with J gene TRBJ1-5, with D unclear. Germline V gene data show CDR1 as SNHLY and CDR2 as FYNNEI. The CDR3 loop spans 14 amino acids. Trimming cost V 5 bases and J 1 base, with 9 bases left between them. The chain's CDR3 is CASSRLGSNQPQHF. The DNA for the CDR3 is TGTGCCAGCAGTCGACTGGGGAGCAATCAGCCCCAGCATTTT. The full variable domain, its missing parts supplied by reference TRBV2 and TRBJ1-5, is EPEVTQTPSHQVTQMGQEVILRCVPISNHLYFYWYRQILGQKVEFLVSFYNNEISEKSEIFDDQFSVERPDGSNFTLKIRSTKLEDSAMYFCASSRLGSNQPQHFGDGTRLSIL.

This chain connects TRBV30 to TRBJ2-3, with TRBD2 as a possible D gene (6 bases). CDR3 size: 16 residues. With 2 bases removed from V and 8 bases from J, the gap between germline ends came to 23 bases. Germline V lookup: CDR1 GTSNPN, CDR2 SVGIG (reference sequence). The CDR3 nucleotides are TGTGCCTGGAGTCTATACTACCGGGACTTGGGAGGTACGCAGTATTTT. Translation gives CAWSLYYRDLGGTQYF.

The chain employs TRBV27 and TRBJ1-2; D perhaps matches TRBD1 (6 bases). Germline V gene lookup returns CDR1 MNHEY and CDR2 SMNVEV (reference sequence). This CDR3 is built from 13 residues. Deletions cut 4 bases from V and 8 bases from J, with 14 bases between. CDR3 loop: CASSSQGRTGYTF. CDR3 bases: TGTGCCAGCAGTTCCCAGGGGAGGACCGGCTACACCTTC.

This clone was seen more than once but under ten times. The chain combines TRBV11-3 with TRBJ1-6; 9 bases match TRBD1. CDR1 and CDR2 from the germline V gene are SGHNT and YENEEA. J lost 7 bases, V lost 5 bases, and 6 bases had no gene match. There are 15 residues in the CDR3. CDR3 nucleotides: TGTGCCAGCAGCGGACCCGGGACAGGGAATTCACCCCTCCACTTT. Protein sequence: CASSGPGTGNSPLHF.

This chain's CDR3 is CASSTNRPIDLQGPQHF. The CDR3 DNA reads TGTGCCAGTAGTACTAATCGTCCCATCGACCTACAGGGGCCCCAGCATTTT. This chain connects TRBV19 to TRBJ1-5, with D maybe TRBD1 (6 bases). The length of the CDR3 is 17 residues. Germline CDR1 reads LNHDA; CDR2 reads SQIVND (reference sequence). V was shortened by 4 bases and J by 9 bases, with 25 bases between the two germline ends.

This chain connects TRBV29-1 to TRBJ1-4; D is uncertain. Germline CDR1 SQVTM, CDR2 ANQGSEA. This CDR3 has 13 amino acids. V gave up 5 bases and J gave up 4 bases, with 11 bases separating them. DNA for the CDR3: TGCAGCGTTCTAGGAAGGGATAATGAAAAACTGTTTTTT. Translation: CSVLGRDNEKLFF.

This rearrangement joins TRBV6-6 to TRBJ2-3, with D unresolved. The CDR3 spans 15 residues. Trimming left V 4 bases short and J 0 bases short, with 11 bases between. Germline V gene data show CDR1 as MNHNY and CDR2 as SVGAGI (reference sequence). CDR3 loop: CASSFRKPSTDTQYF. CDR3 in DNA: TGTGCCAGCAGTTTCAGAAAACCTAGCACAGATACGCAGTATTTT.

The rearrangement uses TRBV30 and TRBJ1-2, with D perhaps matching TRBD1 (5 bases). Trimming removed 7 bases at V and 0 bases at J, with 18 bases between. Germline V gene sequence: CDR1 GTSNPN, CDR2 SVGIG (reference sequence). This CDR3 is built from 15 residues. The chain's CDR3 is CASNPGGLTNYGYTF. CDR3 DNA: TGTGCCTCAAACCCGGGGGGACTTACTAACTATGGCTACACCTTC.

The CDR3 nucleotides read TGTGCCAGCAACGCGGGGTTTAGCAATCAGCCCCAGCATTTT. It translates to CASNAGFSNQPQHF. The chain carries TRBV9 and TRBJ1-5; D unresolved. With 6 bases removed from V and 0 bases from J, the gap between germline ends came to 10 bases. CDR1 and CDR2 (germline): SGDLS, YYNGEE. This CDR3 comprises 14 residues.

The gene calls are TRBV19 and TRBJ2-3; TRBD2 matches 10 bases. Germline-derived CDR1 and CDR2 are LNHDA and SQIVND (reference sequence). V gave up 5 bases and J gave up 5 bases; unmatched junction bases: 7. The CDR3 consists of 15 residues. This CDR3 is CASSPAGGLRDTQYF. The CDR3 DNA reads TGTGCCAGTAGTCCAGCGGGGGGGCTGAGAGATACGCAGTATTTT.

V usage is TRBV3-1 (or the pseudogene TRBV3-2) and J usage is TRBJ2-7; 8 bases map to TRBD1. The V segment lost 4 bases and the J segment 9 bases; nucleotides outside the gene matches: 8. Germline CDR1 reads LGHDT; CDR2 reads YNNKEL (reference sequence). The CDR3 length is 13 residues. The CDR3 nucleotides read TGTGCCAGCAGCCCTGGAGGCGGGACAGGGCAGTACTTC. It specifies CASSPGGGTGQYF.

This clone was recorded a few times. This chain links TRBV19 with TRBJ1-1; D unclear. This CDR3 has 13 residues. Trimming removed 3 bases at V and 5 bases at J, with 10 bases between. Germline CDR1 is LNHDA and CDR2 is SQIVND (reference sequence). The CDR3, as DNA: TGTGCCAGTAGTATTAAGGGAAGTACTGAAGCTTTCTTT. Its translation is CASSIKGSTEAFF. Full variable domain (rest looked up from reference TRBV19 and TRBJ1-1): DGGITQSPKYLFRKEGQNVTLSCEQNLNHDAMYWYRQDPGQGLRLIYYSQIVNDFQKGDIAEGYSVSREKKESFPLTVTSAQKNPTAFYLCASSIKGSTEAFFGQGTRLTVV.

The rearrangement links TRBV7-7 to TRBJ2-1, with D possibly called TRBD1 or TRBD2 (5 bases each). The CDR3 has 14 residues. Per germline, CDR1 SSHAT and CDR2 FNYEAQ (reference sequence). With 5 bases removed from V and 10 bases from J, the gap between germline ends came to 18 bases. The CDR3 sequence is CASSEQVGTGEQFF. CDR3 DNA sequence: TGTGCCAGCAGCGAACAGGTTGGGACGGGGGAGCAGTTCTTC.

The chain carries TRBV5-1 and TRBJ1-2; D gene unclear. V was pared by 2 bases and J by 7 bases, with 15 bases between. Per germline, CDR1 SGHRS and CDR2 YFSETQ. The CDR3 is made up of 14 amino acids. CDR3 coding DNA: TGCGCCAGCAGCTTCGGGCCTTCCTCTGGTGGCTACACCTTC. Amino acid sequence: CASSFGPSSGGYTF.

The CDR3 protein is CASSRSKGLAEAFF. Written as DNA, the CDR3 is TGTGCCAGCAGCCGCTCTAAGGGGCTCGCTGAAGCTTTCTTT. V gene TRBV14 combines with J gene TRBJ1-1; D perhaps matches TRBD1 (5 bases). The germline V gene has CDR1 SGHDN and CDR2 FVKESK. Trimming removed 4 bases at V and 6 bases at J, with 15 bases between. The CDR3 covers 14 residues. Complete variable domain (other parts from reference TRBV14 and TRBJ1-1): EAGVTQFPSHSVIEKGQTVTLRCDPISGHDNLYWYRRVMGKEIKFLLHFVKESKQDESGMPNNRFLAERTGGTYSTLKVQPAELEDSGVYFCASSRSKGLAEAFFGQGTRLTVV.